The T cell receptor beta chain under discussion was sequenced for a study of early T cells in non-severe SARS-CoV-2 infection. Study-level background: RNA in bulk from unsorted whole blood was sequenced, and chains were unpaired.

The study's findings and limits: Using VDJdb, the matching emphasized anti-spike CD8 responses while missing private and CD4 specificities.

Trimming removed 2 bases at V and 2 bases at J, with 10 bases between. CDR3 length equals 15 residues. Per germline, CDR1 LNHDA and CDR2 SQIVND (reference sequence). This clonotype was recorded a few times. Its antigen is unidentified. Separate cDNA molecules each had unique molecular identifiers attached to them. TCRdb used MiXCR to reprocess the 5' RACE reads, holding one entry per CDR3 protein. This table has just over 65,000 distinct CDR3 sequences, roughly 13% appearing once. J is TRBJ2-4 and V is TRBV19, with D possibly TRBD2 on 5 matching bases. Sequenced sample: whole blood. The receptor's source is an adult who was a healthcare worker with PCR-confirmed SARS-CoV-2 infection or an uninfected control (not recorded which). CDR3 DNA: TGTGCCAGTAGTATAACGGACTCCTCCAAAAACATTCAGTACTTC. This sequence encodes CASSITDSSKNIQYF.